The clone carrying this TCR beta chain occurred a few times. This specimen belongs to a study of blood T cell repertoires in COVID-19. Study-wide background: T cells, B-cell-depleted T cells, or PBMCs provided the cDNA or gDNA that served as material.

V shed 1 base and J 2 bases; nucleotides not matched to a gene: 8. Germline lookup yields CDR1 SGHTA and CDR2 FQGNSA. CDR3 length equals 18 residues. Some clones are missing from TCRdb's copy, which holds only in-frame ones; the method was immunoSEQ multiplex PCR. The sample contains more than 200,000 clones, about 88% of which appear only once. This TCR derives from a woman in her thirties or forties who had recovered from COVID-19. Material for sequencing was peripheral blood. The chain combines TRBV7-2 with TRBJ1-5; 10 nucleotides align to TRBD1. The CDR3 reads CASSLGRDRGLGNQPQHF. DNA of the CDR3: TGTGCCAGCAGCTTAGGACGGGACAGGGGATTAGGCAATCAGCCCCAGCATTTT. The full variable domain, its missing parts supplied by reference TRBV7-2 and TRBJ1-5, is GAGVSQSPSNKVTEKGKDVELRCDPISGHTALYWYRQSLGQGLEFLIYFQGNSAPDKSGLPSDRFSAERTGGSVSTLTIQRTQQEDSAVYLCASSLGRDRGLGNQPQHFGDGTRLSIL.